The present T cell receptor beta chain was sequenced within a study of shared clonotypes between healthy human individuals. The repertoire was sequenced with immunoSEQ multiplex PCR; TCRdb's copy has only in-frame clones and lacks some. The sample lists 2 million to 2.5 million clones; roughly 92% were seen once. Germline CDR1 is SEHNR and CDR2 is FQNEAQ (reference sequence). V was pared by 2 bases and J by 4 bases, with 12 bases between. The CDR3 has 15 residues. Details on this clone: Other DNA variants within this sample encode the same CDR3.

The chain has TRBV7-9 and TRBJ1-3; perhaps TRBD1 as D (5 bases). The sequenced material came from naive CD4+ T cells from PBMCs. Subset described: CD45RA+ positively selected. This clonotype was sampled from a man aged 18 to 30 in good health. Some clones in this sample may be carry-over from other donors' samples. CDR3 sequence reads: CASSLLGGVGNTIYF. CDR3 coding DNA: TGTGCCAGCAGCTTATTAGGAGGGGTCGGAAACACCATATATTTT.